This TCR beta chain appears in the sequencing data of a study of OX40 agonist ivuxolimab in advanced cancers. Study at large: Patients took ivuxolimab, an agonistic anti-OX40 (CD134) antibody.

Method: immunoSEQ multiplex PCR; TCRdb's copy keeps in-frame clones and lacks some. The sample holds about 46,000 clones, just over 85% seen once. V was cut by 3 bases and J by 10 bases, with 13 bases left in between. The CDR3 is 14 residues long. Germline lookup yields CDR1 SEHNR and CDR2 FQNEAQ (reference sequence). The sampling schedule covered blood at baseline, cycle 4 day 1, and cycle 7 day 1. Overall study findings and caveats: On average, CD8+ T cells had more expanded clones than CD4+. Also showing low normalized T-cell clonal expansion were some of the nonresponders.

As to this clone: Its specificity is unknown.

This sample comprised CD4+ or CD8+ T cells sorted from blood, obtained in a trial of the OX40 agonist ivuxolimab. The sequence was obtained from an adult with an advanced solid tumor such as melanoma, head and neck, liver or kidney cancer. This rearrangement joins TRBV7-9 to TRBJ1-6; D is ambiguous. The CDR3 nucleotides are TGTGCCAGCAGCTTGGAGCCGCCTGGGTCACCCCTCCACTTT. Its protein is CASSLEPPGSPLHF. The whole variable domain, filled in from reference TRBV7-9 and TRBJ1-6, reads DTGVSQNPRHKITKRGQNVTFRCDPISEHNRLYWYRQTLGQGPEFLTYFQNEAQLEKSRLLSDRFSAERPKGSFSTLEIQRTEQGDSAMYLCASSLEPPGSPLHFGNGTRLTVT.